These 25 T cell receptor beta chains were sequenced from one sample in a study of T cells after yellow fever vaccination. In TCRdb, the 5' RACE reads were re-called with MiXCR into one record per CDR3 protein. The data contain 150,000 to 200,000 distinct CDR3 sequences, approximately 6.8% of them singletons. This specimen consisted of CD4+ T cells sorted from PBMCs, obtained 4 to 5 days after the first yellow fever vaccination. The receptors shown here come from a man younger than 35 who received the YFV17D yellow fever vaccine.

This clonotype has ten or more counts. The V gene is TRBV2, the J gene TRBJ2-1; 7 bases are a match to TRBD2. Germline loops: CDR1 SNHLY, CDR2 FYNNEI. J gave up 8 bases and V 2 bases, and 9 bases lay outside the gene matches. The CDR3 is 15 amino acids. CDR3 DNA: TGTGCCAGCAGTGAATCTCGCGGGGGTGTATATGAGCAGTTCTTC. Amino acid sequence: CASSESRGGVYEQFF.

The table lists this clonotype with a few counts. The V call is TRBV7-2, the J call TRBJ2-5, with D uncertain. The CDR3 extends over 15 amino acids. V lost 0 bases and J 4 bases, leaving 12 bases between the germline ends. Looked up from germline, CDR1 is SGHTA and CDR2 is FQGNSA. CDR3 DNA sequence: TGTGCCAGCAGCTTAGCAGCTAGTTTTCGAGAGACCCAGTACTTC. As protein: CASSLAASFRETQYF.

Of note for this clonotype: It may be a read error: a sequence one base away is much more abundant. The CDR3 nucleotides read TGTGCCAGCAGCTTCTCCTACGAGCAGTACTTC. Encoded protein: CASSFSYEQYF. This chain connects TRBV7-2 to TRBJ2-7; D remains ambiguous. Trimming left V 3 bases short and J 0 bases short, with 0 bases between. The length of the CDR3 is 11 residues. Germline lookup yields CDR1 SGHTA and CDR2 FQGNSA.

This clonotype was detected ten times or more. CDR3 DNA: TGTGCCAGCAGCCTTCACGAGGCTAGTACGCAGTATTTT. It encodes CASSLHEASTQYF. The chain couples TRBV12-3 or TRBV12-4 to TRBJ2-3; D is ambiguous. The CDR3 has 13 residues. V lost 6 bases to trimming and J lost 8 bases, with 15 bases between them.

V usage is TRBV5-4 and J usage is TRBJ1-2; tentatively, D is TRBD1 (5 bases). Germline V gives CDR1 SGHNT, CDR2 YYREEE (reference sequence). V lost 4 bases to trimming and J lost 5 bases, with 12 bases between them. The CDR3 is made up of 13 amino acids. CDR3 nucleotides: TGTGCCAGCAGCCGCGAGGAGGGGTATGGCTACACCTTC. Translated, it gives CASSREEGYGYTF.

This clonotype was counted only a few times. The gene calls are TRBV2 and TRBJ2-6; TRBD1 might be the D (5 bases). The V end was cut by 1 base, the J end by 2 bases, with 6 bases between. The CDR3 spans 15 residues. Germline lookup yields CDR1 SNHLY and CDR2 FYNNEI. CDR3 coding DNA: TGTGCCAGCAGTGAAGAGGGGACTGGGGCCAACGTCCTGACTTTC. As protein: CASSEEGTGANVLTF.

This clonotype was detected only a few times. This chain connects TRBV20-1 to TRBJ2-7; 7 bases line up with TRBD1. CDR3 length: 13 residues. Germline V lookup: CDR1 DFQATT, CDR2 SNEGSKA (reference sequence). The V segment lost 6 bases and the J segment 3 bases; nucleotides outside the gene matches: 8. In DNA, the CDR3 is TGCAGTGCCGCGAAAACAGGGGTCTACGAGCAGTACGTC. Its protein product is CSAAKTGVYEQYV.

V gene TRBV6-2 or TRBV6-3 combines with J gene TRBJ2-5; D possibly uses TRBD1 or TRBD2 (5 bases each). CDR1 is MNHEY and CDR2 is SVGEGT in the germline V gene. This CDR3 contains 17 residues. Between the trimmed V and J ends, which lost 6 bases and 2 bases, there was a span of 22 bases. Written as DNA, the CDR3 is TGTGCCAGCAGACAAAAAACGGCCGGGACGCCTCAAGAGACCCAGTACTTC. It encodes CASRQKTAGTPQETQYF.

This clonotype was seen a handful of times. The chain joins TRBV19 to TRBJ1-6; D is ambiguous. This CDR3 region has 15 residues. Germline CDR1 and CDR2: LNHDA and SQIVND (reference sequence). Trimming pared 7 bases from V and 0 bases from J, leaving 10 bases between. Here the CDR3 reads CASTTQYSYNSPLHF. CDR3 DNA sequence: TGTGCCAGTACAACCCAGTACTCCTATAATTCACCCCTCCACTTT.

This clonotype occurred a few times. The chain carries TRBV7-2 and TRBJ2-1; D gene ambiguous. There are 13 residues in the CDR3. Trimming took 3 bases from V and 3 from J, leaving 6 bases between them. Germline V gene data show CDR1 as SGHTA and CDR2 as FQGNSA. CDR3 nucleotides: TGTGCCAGCAGCTTTTGGGACTACAATGAGCAGTTCTTC. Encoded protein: CASSFWDYNEQFF. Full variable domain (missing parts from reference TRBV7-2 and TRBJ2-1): GAGVSQSPSNKVTEKGKDVELRCDPISGHTALYWYRQSLGQGLEFLIYFQGNSAPDKSGLPSDRFSAERTGGSVSTLTIQRTQQEDSAVYLCASSFWDYNEQFFGPGTRLTVL.

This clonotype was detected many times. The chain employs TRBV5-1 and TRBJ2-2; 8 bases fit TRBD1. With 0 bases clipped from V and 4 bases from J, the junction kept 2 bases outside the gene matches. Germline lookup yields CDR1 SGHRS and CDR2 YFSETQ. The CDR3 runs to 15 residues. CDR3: CASSLATGGTGELFF. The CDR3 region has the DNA TGCGCCAGCAGCTTGGCCACAGGGGGCACCGGGGAGCTGTTTTTT.

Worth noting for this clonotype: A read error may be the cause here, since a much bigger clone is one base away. The CDR3, as DNA: TGTGCCAGCAGCGCCCGGGACAGGGGGCGAGAATCACCCCTCCACTTT. Translating gives CASSARDRGRESPLHF. The chain employs TRBV6-1 and TRBJ1-6, with 12 bases fitting TRBD1. The germline V gene has CDR1 MNHNS and CDR2 SASEGT. J gave up 10 bases and V 6 bases, and 10 bases lay outside the gene matches. The CDR3 is 16 amino acids.

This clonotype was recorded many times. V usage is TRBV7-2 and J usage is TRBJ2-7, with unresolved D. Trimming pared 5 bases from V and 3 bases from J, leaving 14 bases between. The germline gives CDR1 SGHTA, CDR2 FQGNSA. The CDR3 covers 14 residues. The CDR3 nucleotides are TGTGCCAGCAGCCAAAACCCCGGCGACTACGAGCAGTACGTC. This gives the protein CASSQNPGDYEQYV.

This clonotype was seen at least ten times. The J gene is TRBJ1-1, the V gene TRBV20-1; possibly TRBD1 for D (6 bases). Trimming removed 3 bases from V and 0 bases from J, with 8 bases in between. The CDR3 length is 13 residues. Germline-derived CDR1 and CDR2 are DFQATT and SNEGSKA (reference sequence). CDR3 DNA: TGCAGTGCTAGGGGGGACATGAACACTGAAGCTTTCTTT. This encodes CSARGDMNTEAFF.

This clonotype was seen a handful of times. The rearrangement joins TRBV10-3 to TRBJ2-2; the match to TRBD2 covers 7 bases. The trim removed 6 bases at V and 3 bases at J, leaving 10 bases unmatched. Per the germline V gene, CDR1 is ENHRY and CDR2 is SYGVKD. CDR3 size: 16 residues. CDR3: CAISPGGGLDTGELFF. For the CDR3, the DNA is TGTGCCATCAGCCCCGGCGGGGGTTTGGACACCGGGGAGCTGTTTTTT.

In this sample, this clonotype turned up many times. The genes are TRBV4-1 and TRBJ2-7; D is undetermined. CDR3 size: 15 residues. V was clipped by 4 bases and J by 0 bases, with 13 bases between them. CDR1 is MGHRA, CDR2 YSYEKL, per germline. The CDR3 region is CASSLRWPDSYEQYF. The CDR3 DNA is TGCGCCAGCAGCCTCCGGTGGCCAGACTCCTACGAGCAGTACTTC.

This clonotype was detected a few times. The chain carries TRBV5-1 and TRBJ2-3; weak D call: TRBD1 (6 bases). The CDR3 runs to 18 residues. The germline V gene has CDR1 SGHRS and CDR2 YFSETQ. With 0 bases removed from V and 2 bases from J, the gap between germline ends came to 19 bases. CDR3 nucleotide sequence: TGCGCCAGCAGCTTGGGAGGTGCCCGGGACACCTACACAGATACGCAGTATTTT. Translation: CASSLGGARDTYTDTQYF.

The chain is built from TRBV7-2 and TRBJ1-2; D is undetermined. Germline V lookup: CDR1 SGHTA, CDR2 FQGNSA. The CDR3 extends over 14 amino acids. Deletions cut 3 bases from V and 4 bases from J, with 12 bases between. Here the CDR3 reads CASSFAGLSYGYTF. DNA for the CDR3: TGTGCCAGCAGCTTTGCGGGATTGAGCTATGGCTACACCTTC.

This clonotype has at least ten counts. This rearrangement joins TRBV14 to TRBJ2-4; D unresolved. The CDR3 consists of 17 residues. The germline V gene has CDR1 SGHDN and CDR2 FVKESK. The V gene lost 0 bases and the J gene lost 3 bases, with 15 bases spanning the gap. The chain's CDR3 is CASSQDGHRASKNIQYF. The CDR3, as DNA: TGTGCCAGCAGCCAAGATGGGCACCGAGCCAGCAAAAACATTCAGTACTTC. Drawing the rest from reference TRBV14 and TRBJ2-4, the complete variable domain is EAGVTQFPSHSVIEKGQTVTLRCDPISGHDNLYWYRRVMGKEIKFLLHFVKESKQDESGMPNNRFLAERTGGTYSTLKVQPAELEDSGVYFCASSQDGHRASKNIQYFGAGTRLSVL.

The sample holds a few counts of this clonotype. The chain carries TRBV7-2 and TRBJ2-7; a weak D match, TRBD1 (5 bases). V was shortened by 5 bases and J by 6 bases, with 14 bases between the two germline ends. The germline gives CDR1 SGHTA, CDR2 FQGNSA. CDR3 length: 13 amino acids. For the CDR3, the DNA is TGTGCCAGCAGCACCCGAATGGGGCGCGAGCAGTACTTC. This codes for CASSTRMGREQYF.

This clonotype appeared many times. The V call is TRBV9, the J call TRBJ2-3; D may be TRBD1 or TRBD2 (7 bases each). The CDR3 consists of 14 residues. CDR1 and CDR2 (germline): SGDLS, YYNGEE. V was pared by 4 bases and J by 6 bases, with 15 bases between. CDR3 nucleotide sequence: TGTGCCAGCAGCACCCTGCAGGGGGGGGATACGCAGTATTTT. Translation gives CASSTLQGGDTQYF.

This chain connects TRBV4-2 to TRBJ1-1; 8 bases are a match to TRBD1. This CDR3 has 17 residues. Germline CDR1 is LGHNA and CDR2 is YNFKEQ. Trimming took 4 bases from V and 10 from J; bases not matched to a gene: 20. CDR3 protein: CASSRGQRGRGQSGAFF. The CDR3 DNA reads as TGTGCCAGCAGCCGAGGGCAACGCGGCAGGGGGCAATCGGGAGCTTTCTTT.

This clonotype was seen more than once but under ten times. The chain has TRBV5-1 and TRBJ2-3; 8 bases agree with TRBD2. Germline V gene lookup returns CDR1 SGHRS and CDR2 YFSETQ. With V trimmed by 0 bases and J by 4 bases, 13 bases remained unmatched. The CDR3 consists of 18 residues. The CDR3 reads CASSLVPGGASVADTQYF. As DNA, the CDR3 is TGCGCCAGCAGCTTGGTGCCGGGGGGGGCCTCGGTCGCAGATACGCAGTATTTT. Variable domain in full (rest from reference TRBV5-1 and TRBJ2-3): KAGVTQTPRYLIKTRGQQVTLSCSPISGHRSVSWYQQTPGQGLQFLFEYFSETQRNKGNFPGRFSGRQFSNSRSEMNVSTLELGDSALYLCASSLVPGGASVADTQYFGPGTRLTVL.

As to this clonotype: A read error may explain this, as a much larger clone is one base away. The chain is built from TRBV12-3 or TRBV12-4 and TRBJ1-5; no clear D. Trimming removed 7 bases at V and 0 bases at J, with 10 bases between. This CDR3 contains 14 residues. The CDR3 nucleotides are TGTGCCAGCATCGCGGAACATAGCAATCAGCCCCAGCATTTT. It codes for CASIAEHSNQPQHF.

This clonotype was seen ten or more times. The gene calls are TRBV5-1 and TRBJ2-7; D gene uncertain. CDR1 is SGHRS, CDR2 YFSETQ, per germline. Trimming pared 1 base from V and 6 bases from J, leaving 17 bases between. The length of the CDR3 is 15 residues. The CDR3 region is CASSLREPGRAEQYF. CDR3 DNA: TGCGCCAGCAGCTTGAGAGAACCCGGTCGGGCCGAGCAGTACTTC.